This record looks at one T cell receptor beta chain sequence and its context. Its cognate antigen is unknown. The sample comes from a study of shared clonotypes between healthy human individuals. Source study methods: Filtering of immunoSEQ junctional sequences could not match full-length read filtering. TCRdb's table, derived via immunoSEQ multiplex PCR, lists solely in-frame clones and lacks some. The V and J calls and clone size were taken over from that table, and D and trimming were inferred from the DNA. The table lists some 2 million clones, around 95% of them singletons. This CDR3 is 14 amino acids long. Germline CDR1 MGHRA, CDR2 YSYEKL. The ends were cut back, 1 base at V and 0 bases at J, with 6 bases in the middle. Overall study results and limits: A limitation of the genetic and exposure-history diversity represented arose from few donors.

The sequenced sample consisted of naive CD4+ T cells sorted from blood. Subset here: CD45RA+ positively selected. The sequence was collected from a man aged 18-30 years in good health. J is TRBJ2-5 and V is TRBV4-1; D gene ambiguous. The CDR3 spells CASSQAQNQETQYF. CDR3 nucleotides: TGCGCCAGCAGCCAAGCACAGAACCAAGAGACCCAGTACTTC.